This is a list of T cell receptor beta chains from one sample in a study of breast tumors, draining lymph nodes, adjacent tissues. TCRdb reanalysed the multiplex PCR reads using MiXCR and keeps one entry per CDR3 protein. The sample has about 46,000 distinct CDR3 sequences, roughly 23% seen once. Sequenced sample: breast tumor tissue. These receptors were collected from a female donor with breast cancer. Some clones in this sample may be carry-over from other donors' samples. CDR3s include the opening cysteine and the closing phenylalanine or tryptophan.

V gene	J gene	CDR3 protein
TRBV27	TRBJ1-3	CASSRRGWDTIYF
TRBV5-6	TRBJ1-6	CASSLLDRGYNSPLHF
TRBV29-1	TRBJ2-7	CSVERGGYEQYF
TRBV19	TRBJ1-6	CASTGTGGHSPLHF
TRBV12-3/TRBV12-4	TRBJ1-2	CASSLYPNTGDGYTF
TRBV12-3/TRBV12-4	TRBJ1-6	CASSRDRGSPLHF
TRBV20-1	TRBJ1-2	CSPSKGDDYGYTF
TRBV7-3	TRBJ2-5	CASSLTEVEAQYF
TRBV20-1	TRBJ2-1	CSAPLAGSSYNEQFF
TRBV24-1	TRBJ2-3	CATRQGDTQYF
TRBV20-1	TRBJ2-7	CSASSLLGYEQYF
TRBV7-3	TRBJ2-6	CASSSDRGRVSGANVLTF
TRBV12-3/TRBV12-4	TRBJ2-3	CAGSLETGGTDTQYF
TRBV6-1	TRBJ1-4	CASSEGGIKEKLFF
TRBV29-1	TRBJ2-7	CSVFQGYEQYF
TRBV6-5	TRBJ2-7	CASSPGLASYEQYF
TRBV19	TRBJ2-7	CASAGGSSYEQYF
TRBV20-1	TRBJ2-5	CSARPYSGGQETQYF
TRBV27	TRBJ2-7	CASRNPGQGAYEQYF
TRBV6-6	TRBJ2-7	CASSYSGRPPYEQYF
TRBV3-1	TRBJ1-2	CASSPGQSNRYGYTF
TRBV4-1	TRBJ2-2	CASSQEGAWTGELFF
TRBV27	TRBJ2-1	CASSFLGSSKLEQFF
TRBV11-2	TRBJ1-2	CASSFGDSPNYGYTF
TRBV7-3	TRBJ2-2	CASSPTPGQGASGELFF
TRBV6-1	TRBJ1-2	CASVRDSYGYTF
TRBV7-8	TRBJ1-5	CASSQGNNQPQHF
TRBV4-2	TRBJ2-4	CASSQGLAGVKAKNIQYF
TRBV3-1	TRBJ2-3	CASSQDRVPSTDTQYF
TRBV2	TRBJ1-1	CASSEALAYTEAFF
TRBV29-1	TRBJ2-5	CSVVPPTGGETQYF
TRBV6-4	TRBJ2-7	CASSDPNGGAPYEQYF
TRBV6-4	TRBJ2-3	CASSVSSGTDTQYF
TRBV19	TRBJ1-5	CASSTGQLYQPQHF
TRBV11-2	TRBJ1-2	CASSSLVGYTF
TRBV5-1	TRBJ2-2	CASSLESGGITGELFF
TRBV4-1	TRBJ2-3	CASSQVGGGQSPSTDTQYF
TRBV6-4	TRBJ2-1	CASSINPGGSSDEQFF
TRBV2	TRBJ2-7	CASSDEAYEQYF
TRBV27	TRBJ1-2	CASSSLTGAYGYTF
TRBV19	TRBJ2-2	CASMNPAGDHTGELFF
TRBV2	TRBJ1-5	CASRGDRGPNQPQHF
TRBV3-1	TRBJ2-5	CASSQVRASGPSWETQYF
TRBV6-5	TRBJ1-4	CASSRFTGEGEKLFF
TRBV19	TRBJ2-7	CASSASGSVEQYF
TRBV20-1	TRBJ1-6	CSARDLGESPLHF
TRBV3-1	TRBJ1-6	CASSPSLRDSPLHF